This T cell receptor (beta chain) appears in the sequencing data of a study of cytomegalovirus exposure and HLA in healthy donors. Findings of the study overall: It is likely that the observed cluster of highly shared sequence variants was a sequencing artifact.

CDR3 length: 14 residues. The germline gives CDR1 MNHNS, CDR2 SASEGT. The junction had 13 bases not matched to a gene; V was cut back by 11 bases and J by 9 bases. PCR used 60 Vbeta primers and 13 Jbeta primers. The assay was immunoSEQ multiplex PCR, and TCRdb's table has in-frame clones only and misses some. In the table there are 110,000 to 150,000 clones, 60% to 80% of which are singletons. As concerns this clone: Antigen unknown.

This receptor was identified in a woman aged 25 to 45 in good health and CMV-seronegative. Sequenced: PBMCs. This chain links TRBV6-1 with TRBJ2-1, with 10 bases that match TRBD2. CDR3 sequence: CAGRTLAGASEQFF. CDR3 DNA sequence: TGTGCCGGACGAACGCTAGCGGGAGCCAGTGAGCAGTTCTTC.